This T cell receptor beta chain was documented in a study of blood T cell repertoires in COVID-19. CDR1 SQVTM and CDR2 ANQGSEA come from the germline V gene. V was trimmed by 6 bases and J by 3 bases, leaving 10 bases between them. The CDR3 runs 12 residues. Sequencing was performed with immunoSEQ multiplex PCR; in TCRdb, only in-frame clones are kept and a portion is missing. The repertoire has about 300,000 clones, just over 85% of them found once; the top ten carry around 9.3%. The specimen was PBMCs or T cells enriched from blood (not recorded which). J is TRBJ2-3 and V is TRBV29-1; D perhaps matches TRBD2 (6 bases). This TCR came from a woman younger than 30 who had recovered from COVID-19. In nucleotides, the CDR3 is TGCAGCGTGAGGAGGGAAACAGATACGCAGTATTTT. It specifies CSVRRETDTQYF.